The 5 T cell receptor beta chains reported below all come from one sample, sequenced in a study of graft-versus-host responses after intestinal transplantation. The data were produced by immunoSEQ multiplex PCR, yet TCRdb's version contains in-frame clones alone and is incomplete. Of just under 100,000 clones in the sample, around 90% were seen once. This material consisted of PBMCs, taken 453 days after intestinal transplant. The receptors stem from a human patient who received an intestinal transplant, so some T cells may come from the graft donor.

The V and J genes are TRBV6-5 and TRBJ2-7, with a tentative D call TRBD1 (5 bases). CDR3 length: 13 residues. With 7 bases removed from V and 6 bases from J, the gap between germline ends came to 16 bases. Germline CDR1 MNHEY, CDR2 SVGAGI. CDR3 region: CASTIRETGEQYF. The CDR3 DNA is TGTGCCAGCACCATCAGGGAAACGGGCGAGCAGTACTTC.

The chain recombines TRBV5-1 with TRBJ1-5, with no clear D. The V gene lost 2 bases and the J gene lost 0 bases, with 12 bases spanning the gap. Germline V lookup: CDR1 SGHRS, CDR2 YFSETQ. The CDR3 is 16 amino acids. The CDR3: CASSLTPGPSNQPQHF. CDR3 nucleotide sequence: TGCGCCAGCAGCTTAACCCCCGGGCCTAGCAATCAGCCCCAGCATTTT.

The V and J genes are TRBV5-1 and TRBJ2-7; the match to TRBD1 covers 7 bases. This CDR3 has 14 amino acids. Germline loops: CDR1 SGHRS, CDR2 YFSETQ. Trimming removed 3 bases from V and 5 bases from J; junction bases left unmatched: 8. The CDR3 DNA reads TGCGCCAGCAGCTCTCAGACGCAGGGGGACGAGCAGTACTTC. Protein product: CASSSQTQGDEQYF. The whole variable domain, remainder taken from reference TRBV5-1 and TRBJ2-7, is KAGVTQTPRYLIKTRGQQVTLSCSPISGHRSVSWYQQTPGQGLQFLFEYFSETQRNKGNFPGRFSGRQFSNSRSEMNVSTLELGDSALYLCASSSQTQGDEQYFGPGTRLTVT.

The gene calls are TRBV7-3 and TRBJ1-5; 9 positions agree with TRBD1. Germline-derived CDR1 and CDR2 are SGHTA and FQGTGA. The CDR3 contains 13 residues. V lost 5 bases, J lost 8 bases, and 4 bases stayed unmatched. Written as DNA, the CDR3 is TGTGCCAGCAGCCAGGACAGGGGTGAGCCCCAGCATTTT. It is translated as CASSQDRGEPQHF.

The rearrangement links TRBV18 to TRBJ2-6, with 12 bases fitting TRBD2. V gave up 2 bases and J gave up 0 bases; unmatched junction bases: 2. This CDR3 is built from 18 residues. The V gene's germline CDR1 is KGHSH and CDR2 LQKENI. CDR3 loop: CASSPGLAGNSGANVLTF. The CDR3 nucleotides are TGTGCCAGCTCACCAGGACTAGCGGGGAACTCTGGGGCCAACGTCCTGACTTTC.